This passage covers 32 T cell receptor beta chains from one sample sequenced in a study of glioma-infiltrating T cells after dendritic cell vaccination. Profiled with immunoSEQ multiplex PCR; TCRdb holds only in-frame clones, not every one. The sample has 60,000 or so clones; around 86% are singletons. Indicated time point: after dendritic cell vaccination, including at tumor progression/relapse. This material consisted of blood, taken after dendritic cell vaccination. The receptor source for this set is a human donor with glioblastoma.

The chain links TRBV7-9 to TRBJ2-7; D unclear. Trimming removed 2 bases from V and 3 bases from J, with 8 bases in between. The CDR3 consists of 13 residues. CDR1 is SEHNR, CDR2 FQNEAQ, per germline (reference sequence). CDR3 DNA: TGTGCCAGCAGCTTATCCGGCGGCTACGAGCAGTACTTC. Its protein is CASSLSGGYEQYF.

The V call is TRBV30, the J call TRBJ2-7, with 7 bases that match TRBD1. J was trimmed by 2 bases and V by 1 base; bases with no gene match: 8. Germline V lookup: CDR1 GTSNPN, CDR2 SVGIG (reference sequence). The CDR3 contains 15 residues. Here the CDR3 reads CAWSGLTGAPYEQYF. In DNA, the CDR3 is TGTGCCTGGAGTGGCCTCACAGGGGCCCCCTACGAGCAGTACTTC. Complete variable domain (other parts from reference TRBV30 and TRBJ2-7): SQTIHQWPATLVQPVGSPLSLECTVEGTSNPNLYWYRQAAGRGLQLLFYSVGIGQISSEVPQNLSASRPQDRQFILSSKKLLLSDSGFYLCAWSGLTGAPYEQYFGPGTRLTVT.

This clone appeared a few times. The rearrangement joins TRBV6-6 to TRBJ2-1; the match to TRBD2 covers 11 bases. Losses at the gene ends were 8 bases for V and 2 bases for J; bases not matched to a gene: 8. Germline V lookup: CDR1 MNHNY, CDR2 SVGAGI (reference sequence). CDR3 length: 16 amino acids. The CDR3, as DNA: TGTGCCAGCGAACCGGGACTAGCGGAGACCTACAATGAGCAGTTCTTC. Translated, it gives CASEPGLAETYNEQFF.

The chain joins TRBV5-3 to TRBJ2-1; 10 nucleotides agree with TRBD2. TRBV5-3 is designated an ORF whose function remains uncertain. CDR3 length: 18 amino acids. V shed 3 bases, J shed 4 bases, and the junction held 13 bases outside the gene matches. The CDR3 nucleotides are TGTGCCAGAAGCTCCGACTCCAAGCGGGGGGGCGGGTACAATGAGCAGTTCTTC. Translating it yields CARSSDSKRGGGYNEQFF.

This sequence joins TRBV5-1 and TRBJ2-7, with 7 bases fitting TRBD1. V dropped 7 bases and J dropped 0; count of bases not matched to a gene: 4. This CDR3 has 13 residues. Germline CDR1 and CDR2: SGHRS and YFSETQ. The CDR3 spells CASGPGGSYEQYF. The CDR3 DNA reads as TGCGCCAGCGGGCCAGGGGGCTCCTACGAGCAGTACTTC.

The chain recombines TRBV4-3 with TRBJ2-1; D not certain. Germline V lookup: CDR1 LGHNA, CDR2 YSLEER. V gave up 0 bases and J gave up 0 bases, with 15 bases separating them. There are 18 residues in the CDR3. The CDR3 loop is CASSQDPVPSSSYNEQFF. As DNA, the CDR3 is TGCGCCAGCAGCCAAGATCCGGTTCCTTCGAGCTCCTACAATGAGCAGTTCTTC.

V is TRBV11-3 and J is TRBJ2-3; D not resolved. Germline CDR1 and CDR2: SGHNT and YENEEA. CDR3 length equals 11 residues. Trimming removed 5 bases at V and 2 bases at J, with 2 bases between. CDR3 sequence: CASSLTDTQYF. The CDR3 bases are TGTGCCAGCAGCCTCACAGATACGCAGTATTTT. Combining the CDR3 with reference TRBV11-3 and TRBJ2-3 gives the whole variable domain EAGVVQSPRYKIIEKKQPVAFWCNPISGHNTLYWYLQNLGQGPELLIRYENEEAVDDSQLPKDRFSAERLKGVDSTLKIQPAELGDSAVYLCASSLTDTQYFGPGTRLTVL.

The chain recombines TRBV7-2 with TRBJ2-7, with 7 bases that match TRBD1. After removal of 5 bases from V and 5 bases from J, the junction contained 9 bases not matched to a gene. The CDR3 runs to 14 residues. Germline V gives CDR1 SGHTA, CDR2 FQGNSA. For the CDR3, the DNA is TGTGCCAGCAGCCCCCGACAGGGTTCCCACGAGCAGTACTTC. Protein: CASSPRQGSHEQYF.

Concerning this clone: The sample contains more than one DNA sequence encoding this CDR3. The gene calls are TRBV6-5 and TRBJ2-2; TRBD2 is a possible D gene (6 bases). V was cut by 5 bases and J by 2 bases, with 12 bases left in between. The CDR3 has 15 amino acids. Per germline, CDR1 MNHEY and CDR2 SVGAGI. The CDR3: CASSLGLYNTGELFF. Written as DNA, the CDR3 is TGTGCCAGCAGTCTAGGACTATATAACACCGGGGAGCTGTTTTTT.

The CDR3 protein is CASSSWTGTGDTEAFF. Written as DNA, the CDR3 is TGTGCCAGCAGTTCCTGGACCGGGACAGGGGATACTGAAGCTTTCTTT. This chain connects TRBV27 to TRBJ1-1; 10 positions agree with TRBD1. V shed 4 bases, J shed 5 bases, and the junction held 10 bases outside the gene matches. The CDR3 extends over 16 amino acids. From germline, CDR1 is MNHEY and CDR2 SMNVEV (reference sequence).

V is TRBV2 and J is TRBJ1-1, with D hard to call. Germline CDR1 reads SNHLY; CDR2 reads FYNNEI. The V gene lost 3 bases and the J gene lost 4 bases, with 9 bases spanning the gap. This CDR3 contains 13 residues. CDR3 sequence (DNA): TGTGCCAGCAGTGATTTGGGGAGCACTGAAGCTTTCTTT. This translates into CASSDLGSTEAFF.

The gene calls are TRBV29-1 and TRBJ2-3; D is ambiguous. The CDR3 covers 15 residues. V dropped 4 bases and J dropped 2 bases, with 16 bases sitting between them. Germline CDR1 is SQVTM and CDR2 is ANQGSEA. CDR3 in DNA: TGCAGCGTTGCCCGGAACCAGGTAACCACAGATACGCAGTATTTT. Translation gives CSVARNQVTTDTQYF.

The sample holds one count of this clone. The V and J genes are TRBV4-3 and TRBJ1-1; D is unclear. V was shortened by 0 bases and J by 9 bases, with 17 bases between the two germline ends. CDR1 LGHNA and CDR2 YSLEER come from the germline V gene. The length of the CDR3 is 15 residues. CDR3 coding DNA: TGCGCCAGCAGCCAAGAAACCACGGAGAAATCGCAAGCTTTCTTT. This translates into CASSQETTEKSQAFF.

This chain connects TRBV10-3 to TRBJ2-5, with 9 bases that match TRBD2. The CDR3 loop spans 19 amino acids. Germline loops: CDR1 ENHRY, CDR2 SYGVKD. V shed 0 bases, J shed 4 bases, and the junction held 15 bases outside the gene matches. CDR3 loop: CAISESGLERGVFRETQYF. The DNA of the CDR3 is TGTGCCATCAGTGAGTCGGGTTTGGAGCGGGGGGTCTTTCGAGAGACCCAGTACTTC.

J is TRBJ2-7 and V is TRBV6-5; TRBD1 matches at 9 bases. Trimming cost V 5 bases and J 3 bases; bases outside gene matches: 5. The CDR3 is 14 residues long. In germline, CDR1 is MNHEY, CDR2 SVGAGI. Written as DNA, the CDR3 is TGTGCCAGCAGTCGCGGGGGACAGGGCTACGAGCAGTACTTC. Translated, it gives CASSRGGQGYEQYF.

The chain has TRBV7-8 and TRBJ1-1; unclear D gene. The germline gives CDR1 SGHVS, CDR2 FQNEAQ. This CDR3 has 15 amino acids. The V end lost 3 bases, the J end lost 1 base, and 12 bases lay between the germline ends. Here the CDR3 reads CASSFGRTQNTEAFF. The CDR3 DNA reads as TGTGCCAGCAGCTTTGGCAGAACCCAGAACACTGAAGCTTTCTTT.

This clone was picked up one time. This sequence joins TRBV4-1 and TRBJ2-5; D might be TRBD2 (6 bases). The germline V and J ends were trimmed by 0 bases and 1 base, with 15 bases remaining between them. The CDR3 totals 17 residues. Germline CDR1 and CDR2: MGHRA and YSYEKL. DNA of the CDR3: TGCGCCAGCAGCCAAGAAATAACGGGGGTCTCCCAAGAGACCCAGTACTTC. Its protein product is CASSQEITGVSQETQYF.

This clone has a handful of counts. The CDR3 loop is CSAQDGNEQFF. CDR3 nucleotides: TGCAGTGCTCAGGATGGCAATGAGCAGTTCTTC. This sequence joins TRBV20-1 and TRBJ2-1; D ambiguous. Germline loops: CDR1 DFQATT, CDR2 SNEGSKA (reference sequence). The CDR3 is 11 residues long. Trimming pared 5 bases from V and 6 bases from J, leaving 8 bases between.

The chain uses TRBV19 and TRBJ1-1; D is unresolved. The CDR3 extends over 13 amino acids. V lost 6 bases and J lost 1, with 9 bases in between. Germline CDR1 reads LNHDA; CDR2 reads SQIVND (reference sequence). Written as DNA, the CDR3 is TGTGCCAGTAGAGAGACTGCGAACACTGAAGCTTTCTTT. Its protein product is CASRETANTEAFF.

This clone has more than one count but fewer than ten. The chain has TRBV30 and TRBJ2-3; TRBD1 matches at 8 bases. This CDR3 contains 12 residues. V lost 3 bases and J lost 6; bases outside the gene matches: 2. In germline, CDR1 is GTSNPN, CDR2 SVGIG (reference sequence). Written as DNA, the CDR3 is TGTGCCTGGAGGGACAGGGCGGATACGCAGTATTTT. Protein product: CAWRDRADTQYF.

V usage is TRBV5-1 and J usage is TRBJ2-5; 11 nucleotides align to TRBD1. The CDR3 contains 17 residues. V was clipped by 0 bases and J by 5 bases; unmatched bases: 9. Germline V gene data show CDR1 as SGHRS and CDR2 as YFSETQ. This CDR3 is CASSLAAGQGAGETQYF. CDR3 DNA: TGCGCCAGCAGCTTGGCCGCTGGACAGGGGGCTGGCGAGACCCAGTACTTC. Supplemented by reference TRBV5-1 and TRBJ2-5, the full variable domain reads KAGVTQTPRYLIKTRGQQVTLSCSPISGHRSVSWYQQTPGQGLQFLFEYFSETQRNKGNFPGRFSGRQFSNSRSEMNVSTLELGDSALYLCASSLAAGQGAGETQYFGPGTRLLVL.

The rearrangement joins TRBV19 to TRBJ2-7; 8 positions match TRBD1. The germline CDR1 and CDR2 sequences are LNHDA and SQIVND (reference sequence). CDR3 length: 13 residues. After removal of 7 bases from V and 1 base from J, the junction contained 3 bases not matched to a gene. The CDR3 here is CASTGGLSYEQYF. CDR3 bases: TGTGCCAGTACAGGGGGCCTATCCTACGAGCAGTACTTC.

CDR3 protein: CATSRDFLGDEQFF. CDR3 in DNA: TGTGCCACCAGCAGAGACTTCCTCGGGGATGAGCAGTTCTTC. The gene calls are TRBV15 and TRBJ2-1, with D possibly matching TRBD2 (5 bases). V was cut by 0 bases and J by 8 bases, with 11 bases left in between. This CDR3 comprises 14 residues. Germline V gene sequence: CDR1 LNHNV, CDR2 YYDKDF (reference sequence).

This sequence joins TRBV5-4 and TRBJ2-2; 10 bases are a match to TRBD1. The CDR3 contains 15 residues. CDR1 is SGHNT, CDR2 YYREEE, per germline (reference sequence). Trimming at V came to 4 bases and at J to 7 bases, leaving 7 bases not matched to a gene. This CDR3 is CASSLWTGGNGELFF. As DNA, the CDR3 is TGTGCCAGCAGCCTTTGGACAGGGGGTAACGGGGAGCTGTTTTTT. Together with reference TRBV5-4 and TRBJ2-2, the CDR3 gives the full variable domain: ETGVTQSPTHLIKTRGQQVTLRCSSQSGHNTVSWYQQALGQGPQFIFQYYREEENGRGNFPPRFSGLQFPNYSSELNVNALELDDSALYLCASSLWTGGNGELFFGEGSRLTVL.

The chain is built from TRBV5-1 and TRBJ2-2; TRBD2 might be the D (5 bases). Germline CDR1 and CDR2: SGHRS and YFSETQ. This CDR3 region has 17 residues. V lost 1 base to trimming and J lost 6 bases, with 19 bases between them. CDR3 in DNA: TGCGCCAGCAGCTTGATCGAGGGCGGGCCCGGGGCCGGGGAGCTGTTTTTT. Protein product: CASSLIEGGPGAGELFF.

V is TRBV29-1 and J is TRBJ1-3, with TRBD1 matching over 11 bases. The V and J ends lost 3 bases and 2 bases, in that order; junction bases with no gene match: 3. CDR3 length equals 15 residues. Germline V gives CDR1 SQVTM, CDR2 ANQGSEA. Here the CDR3 DNA reads TGCAGCGTTGATAGGGGACAGGGGGCTGGAAACACCATATATTTT. This codes for CSVDRGQGAGNTIYF.

J is TRBJ1-1 and V is TRBV19; 11 nucleotides align to TRBD1. The CDR3 has 16 amino acids. Germline V gene lookup returns CDR1 LNHDA and CDR2 SQIVND (reference sequence). V shed 4 bases and J 4 bases; nucleotides not matched to a gene: 8. The CDR3 nucleotides are TGTGCCAGTAGTAGACGCGGGACAGGGGGTTTCACTGAAGCTTTCTTT. This gives the protein CASSRRGTGGFTEAFF.

The CDR3 nucleotides read TGTGCTAGTGGGCCCGGGGTTACAGGGAAGAGCAATCAGCCCCAGCATTTT. Amino acids: CASGPGVTGKSNQPQHF. The V call is TRBV12-5, the J call TRBJ1-5, with D possibly matching TRBD1 (6 bases). V was cut by 6 bases and J by 1 base, with 19 bases left in between. The CDR3 consists of 17 residues. Germline loops: CDR1 LGHNT, CDR2 FRNRAP.

For this clone: Within the sample, other DNA sequences also encode this same CDR3. The genes are TRBV27 and TRBJ1-6; 8 positions agree with TRBD1. V gave up 5 bases and J gave up 13 bases; unmatched junction bases: 13. Germline CDR1 reads MNHEY; CDR2 reads SMNVEV (reference sequence). The CDR3 runs to 15 residues. The CDR3 here is CASSPRTGMGSPLHF. CDR3 nucleotides: TGTGCCAGCAGTCCCCGGACAGGGATGGGTTCCCCCCTCCACTTT.

For this clone: At one end, the junction sequence differs from germline, possibly due to a read error. In DNA form, the CDR3 reads TGTGCCAGCACCCAAAATTACCGGGACACCTTGTTC. The encoded protein is CASTQNYRDTLF. V is TRBV5-6 and J is TRBJ1-2; D possibly corresponds to TRBD1 (6 bases). CDR3 length: 12 amino acids. The germline V gene has CDR1 SGHDT and CDR2 YYEEEE.

The rearrangement uses TRBV7-2 and TRBJ2-7; 11 bases match TRBD2. The V gene end was trimmed by 5 bases and the J gene end by 6 bases; junction bases not matched to a gene: 15. This CDR3 has 17 residues. Germline V gives CDR1 SGHTA, CDR2 FQGNSA. The CDR3 DNA reads as TGTGCCAGCAGCATTATGTTTTTTGGGACTAGCGGTTCCGAGCAGTACTTC. This sequence encodes CASSIMFFGTSGSEQYF.

The genes are TRBV15 and TRBJ1-2; TRBD1 is a possible D gene (6 bases). The germline V gene has CDR1 LNHNV and CDR2 YYDKDF (reference sequence). This CDR3 is built from 14 residues. The V end lost 1 base, the J end lost 5 bases, and 11 bases lay between the germline ends. The CDR3 here is CATSRGDRSYGYTF. CDR3 DNA sequence: TGTGCCACCAGCAGAGGAGACAGGTCTTATGGCTACACCTTC.